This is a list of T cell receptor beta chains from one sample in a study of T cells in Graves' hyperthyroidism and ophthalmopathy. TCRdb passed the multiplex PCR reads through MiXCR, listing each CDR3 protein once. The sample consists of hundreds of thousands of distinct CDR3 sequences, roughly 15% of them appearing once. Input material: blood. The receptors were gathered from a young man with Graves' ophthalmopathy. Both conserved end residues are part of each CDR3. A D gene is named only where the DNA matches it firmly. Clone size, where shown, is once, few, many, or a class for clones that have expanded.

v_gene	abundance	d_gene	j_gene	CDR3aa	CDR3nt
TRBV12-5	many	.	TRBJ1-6	CASGLSQEFNSPLHF	TGTGCTAGTGGTTTGAGTCAGGAGTTTAATTCACCCCTCCACTTT
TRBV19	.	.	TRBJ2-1	CASSKWGNYNEQFF	TGTGCCAGTAGTAAATGGGGGAATTACAATGAGCAGTTCTTC
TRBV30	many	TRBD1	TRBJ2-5	CAWARDRQETQYF	TGTGCCTGGGCCCGGGACAGGCAAGAGACCCAGTACTTC
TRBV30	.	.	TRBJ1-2	CAWTERSNYGYTF	TGTGCCTGGACCGAACGGAGTAACTATGGCTACACCTTC
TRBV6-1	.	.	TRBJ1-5	CASSASGTALNQPQHF	TGTGCCAGCAGTGCCTCCGGGACGGCCCTAAATCAGCCCCAGCATTTT
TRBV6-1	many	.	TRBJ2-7	CASSEVGPYEQYF	TGTGCCAGCAGTGAAGTGGGCCCCTACGAGCAGTACTTC
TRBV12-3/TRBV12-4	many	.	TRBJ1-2	CASSRTLNYGYTF	TGTGCCAGCAGCCGGACACTTAACTATGGCTACACCTTC
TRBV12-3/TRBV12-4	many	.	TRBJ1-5	CATWDSNSNQPQHF	TGTGCCACCTGGGACTCTAATAGCAATCAGCCCCAGCATTTT
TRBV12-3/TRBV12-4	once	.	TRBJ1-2	CASSFSFRGGSGYGYTF	TGTGCCAGCAGTTTTTCCTTCCGGGGGGGCTCGGGCTATGGCTACACCTTC
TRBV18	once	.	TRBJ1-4	CASSPPSSPTGEGLFF	TGTGCCAGCTCACCACCATCCTCCCCGACAGGAGAAGGACTGTTTTTT
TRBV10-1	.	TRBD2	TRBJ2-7	CASSGGLAGGCFYEQYF	TGCGCCAGCAGCGGGGGACTAGCGGGAGGGTGTTTCTACGAGCAGTACTTC
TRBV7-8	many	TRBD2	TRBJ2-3	CASSTTPPGLAGGIADTQYF	TGTGCCAGCAGCACCACACCACCGGGACTAGCGGGGGGCATAGCAGATACGCAGTATTTT
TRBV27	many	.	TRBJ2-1	CASSQVYYNEQFF	TGTGCCAGCAGTCAGGTATACTACAATGAGCAGTTCTTC
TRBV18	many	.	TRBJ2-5	CASSPDLQHREYF	TGTGCCAGCTCACCCGATCTACAACACCGGGAGTACTTC
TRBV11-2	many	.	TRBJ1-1	CASSLVVSGTEAFF	TGTGCCAGCAGCTTAGTGGTTAGCGGCACTGAAGCTTTCTTT
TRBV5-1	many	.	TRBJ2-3	CASRPGVGTDTQYF	TGCGCCAGCAGACCGGGAGTTGGAACAGATACGCAGTATTTT
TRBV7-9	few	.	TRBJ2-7	CASAYSSYEQYF	TGTGCCAGCGCGTACTCCTCCTACGAGCAGTACTTC
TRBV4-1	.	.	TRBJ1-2	CASSQARGTAYGYTF	TGCGCCAGCAGCCAAGCTCGGGGGACTGCCTATGGCTACACCTTC
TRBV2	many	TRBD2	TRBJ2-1	CASSEAVGLAGPDNEQFF	TGTGCCAGCAGTGAAGCGGTGGGACTAGCGGGGCCCGACAATGAGCAGTTCTTC
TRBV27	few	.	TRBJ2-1	CASRDEGQYNEQFF	TGTGCCAGCAGGGACGAAGGACAGTACAATGAGCAGTTCTTC
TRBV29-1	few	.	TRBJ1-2	CSVDRGNGYTF	TGCAGCGTTGACAGGGGAAATGGCTACACCTTC
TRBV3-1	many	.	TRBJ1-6	CASSQEGQRYSPLHF	TGTGCCAGCAGCCAAGAGGGCCAGCGGTATTCACCCCTCCACTTT
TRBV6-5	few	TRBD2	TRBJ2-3	CASSYSPSGGVNTQYF	TGTGCCAGCAGTTACTCTCCTAGCGGGGGCGTAAATACGCAGTATTTT
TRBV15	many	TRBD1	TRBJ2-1	CATGTGGSYNEQFF	TGTGCCACCGGGACAGGGGGCTCCTACAATGAGCAGTTCTTC
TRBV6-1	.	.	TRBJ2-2	CASTGLSPGTGELFF	TGTGCCAGCACAGGACTTTCCCCGGGGACCGGGGAGCTGTTTTTT
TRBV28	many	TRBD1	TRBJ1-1	CASSSGQGAPPEAFF	TGTGCCAGCAGTTCTGGACAGGGGGCGCCGCCTGAAGCTTTCTTT
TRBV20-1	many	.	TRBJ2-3	CSARDRRDTQYF	TGCAGTGCTAGAGATCGACGAGATACGCAGTATTTT
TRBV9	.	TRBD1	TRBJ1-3	CASSSGTGHVYSGNTIYF	TGTGCCAGCAGCTCCGGGACAGGGCATGTCTACTCTGGAAACACCATATATTTT
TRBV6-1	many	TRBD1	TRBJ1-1	CASSWDRANTEAFF	TGTGCCAGCAGTTGGGACAGGGCGAACACTGAAGCTTTCTTT
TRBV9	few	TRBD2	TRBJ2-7	CASSAGLAGDEQYF	TGTGCCAGCAGCGCCGGACTAGCGGGAGACGAGCAGTACTTC
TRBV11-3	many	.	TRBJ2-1	CASSSGPGEYNEQFF	TGTGCCAGCAGCTCAGGCCCAGGGGAATACAATGAGCAGTTCTTC
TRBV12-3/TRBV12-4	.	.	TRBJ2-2	CASSLTLNTGELFF	TGTGCCAGCAGTTTGACTCTGAACACCGGGGAGCTGTTTTTT
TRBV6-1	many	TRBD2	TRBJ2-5	CASNTGVAGPPETQYF	TGTGCCAGCAATACCGGAGTAGCGGGGCCCCCGGAGACCCAGTACTTC
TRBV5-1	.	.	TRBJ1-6	CASSLGADSYSPLHF	TGCGCCAGCAGCTTGGGAGCAGACTCCTATTCACCCCTCCACTTT
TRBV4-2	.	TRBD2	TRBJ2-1	CASSQRASGRARSYNEQFF	TGTGCCAGCAGCCAAAGGGCTAGCGGGAGGGCCAGATCCTACAATGAGCAGTTCTTC
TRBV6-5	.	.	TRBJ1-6	CASSYAGLNSPLHF	TGTGCCAGCAGTTACGCAGGGCTCAATTCACCCCTCCACTTT
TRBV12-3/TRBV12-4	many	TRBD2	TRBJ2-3	CASRSLAGVLDTQYF	TGTGCCAGCAGATCACTAGCGGGGGTTTTAGATACGCAGTATTTT